The rows below give T cell receptor beta chains drawn from one sample of a study of shared clonotypes between healthy human individuals. Sequenced by immunoSEQ multiplex PCR; TCRdb stores in-frame clones only, minus some. The table shows about 1,800,000 clones, with around 96% occurring only once. The sequencing input was naive CD8+ T cells sorted from blood. These receptors were obtained from a young man in good health. Each CDR3 is given with its conserved first and last residue. Each record gives: clone size, D gene, J gene, V gene, CDR3 DNA, CDR3 protein. A D gene is named only where the DNA matches it firmly. Not every row has a clone size; where given, it reads once, few, many or a size class.

.,.,TRBJ2-2,TRBV6-6,TGTGCCAGCAACGGGGTGACCGGGGAGCTGTTTTTT,CASNGVTGELFF
.,.,TRBJ2-2,TRBV5-4,TGTGCCAGCAGCTTGGCCGTAGGTACCGGGGAGCTGTTTTTT,CASSLAVGTGELFF
.,TRBD1,TRBJ1-1,TRBV5-6,TGTGCCAGCAGTCCCCCGGGGACAGGGTATTATCGGACGAACACTGAAGCTTTCTTT,CASSPPGTGYYRTNTEAFF
.,.,TRBJ1-2,TRBV7-9,TGTGCCAGCAGCTTATATTGGCAGGCGGAGGGCTACACCTTC,CASSLYWQAEGYTF
.,.,TRBJ2-2,TRBV25-1,TGTGCCAGCAGCCCGACGGAGATCGGGGAGCTGTTTTTT,CASSPTEIGELFF
.,.,TRBJ2-3,TRBV10-3,TGTGCCATCAGTGAGTTGCAAACGGACAGCACAGATACGCAGTATTTT,CAISELQTDSTDTQYF
.,.,TRBJ1-3,TRBV6-5,TGTGCCAGCAGTTATACATCTGGAAACACCATATATTTT,CASSYTSGNTIYF
.,.,TRBJ2-1,TRBV5-6,TGTGCCAGCAGCTTGGGACAGAATGAGCAGTTCTTC,CASSLGQNEQFF
.,TRBD2,TRBJ2-5,TRBV11-2,TGTGCCAGCAGGGCGGGGGAAGAAGAGACCCAGTACTTC,CASRAGEEETQYF
.,TRBD1,TRBJ1-3,TRBV27,TGTGCCAGCAGTTTATCCTGGACAGGGGGAAACACCATATATTTT,CASSLSWTGGNTIYF
.,.,TRBJ1-2,TRBV28,TGTGCCAGCAGCTTCCCGGGACCGAATAACTATGGCTACACCTTC,CASSFPGPNNYGYTF
.,.,TRBJ2-1,TRBV5-4,TGTGCCAGCAGCTTGGGGGGACCCCTTAGTGAGCAGTTCTTC,CASSLGGPLSEQFF
.,TRBD1,TRBJ2-3,TRBV28,TGTGCCAGCAGGAAACAGGGGAGTGGTACAGATACGCAGTATTTT,CASRKQGSGTDTQYF
.,.,TRBJ2-7,TRBV27,TGTGCCAGCAGTTTATCGTCAGGGTATGACTACGAGCAGTACTTC,CASSLSSGYDYEQYF
.,.,TRBJ2-3,TRBV27,TGTGCCAGCAGATACTGGGGGGAGGGGGCAGATACGCAGTATTTT,CASRYWGEGADTQYF
once,.,TRBJ2-3,TRBV27,TGTGCCAGCAGTTTTATCGGCGCTAGCACAGATACGCAGTATTTT,CASSFIGASTDTQYF
.,.,TRBJ1-1,TRBV5-6,TGTGCCAGCAGCACGGGCCCGAAGAGCACTGAAGCTTTCTTT,CASSTGPKSTEAFF
.,TRBD1,TRBJ2-2,TRBV28,TGTGCCAGCAGTTTAACCGGGACAGCGAACACCGGGGAGCTGTTTTTT,CASSLTGTANTGELFF
.,.,TRBJ2-1,TRBV28,TGTGCCAGCAGTTTACTTTACCCGCAAGACAATGAGCAGTTCTTC,CASSLLYPQDNEQFF
.,TRBD2,TRBJ2-7,TRBV10-2,TGCGCCTGTAGCGGGCAACCTGGGGACGAGCAGTACTTC,CACSGQPGDEQYF
.,.,TRBJ1-2,TRBV19,TGTGCCAGTAGTATGGGCGAGGGCTATGGCTACACCTTC,CASSMGEGYGYTF
.,.,TRBJ2-7,TRBV11-1,TGTGCCAGCAGCATGGGGGGAACCTACGAGCAGTACTTC,CASSMGGTYEQYF
.,.,TRBJ1-1,TRBV28,TGTGCCAGCAGTAGATCCACAAACGCTGAAGCTTTCTTT,CASSRSTNAEAFF
.,.,TRBJ2-5,TRBV12-5,TGTGCTAGTGGGGGGGGTCCGGAGACCCAGTACTTC,CASGGGPETQYF
.,.,TRBJ1-3,TRBV27,TGTGCCAGCAGTGGAGGGACCGCTGGAAACACCATATATTTT,CASSGGTAGNTIYF
.,.,TRBJ1-3,TRBV13,TGTGCCAGCAGCGAAACCGGACCAGAGAACACCATATATTTT,CASSETGPENTIYF
.,.,TRBJ2-1,TRBV4-3,TGCGCCAGCAGCCAAGATCTCCAGGGCTCATCCTACAATGAGCAGTTCTTC,CASSQDLQGSSYNEQFF
.,.,TRBJ2-5,TRBV11-2,TGTGCCAGCAGCTTTGCCCAAGAGACCCAGTACTTC,CASSFAQETQYF
.,TRBD2,TRBJ2-2,TRBV6-5,TGTGCCAGCAACGAAGCGGGAGCCGGGGAGCTGTTTTTT,CASNEAGAGELFF
few,.,TRBJ2-7,TRBV19,TGTGCCAGTAGTATCGGGCCATCCTACGAGCAGTACTTC,CASSIGPSYEQYF
.,.,TRBJ1-1,TRBV29-1,TGCAGCGGAGAGGGGGACACTGAAGCTTTCTTT,CSGEGDTEAFF
.,.,TRBJ1-2,TRBV6-5,TGTGCCACCTGGACAGAGTTAAACTATGGCTACACCTTC,CATWTELNYGYTF